This T cell receptor beta chain was recovered during a study of T cell responses to AZD1222 COVID-19 vaccine. The study, taken as a whole, reports: Unmutated variant regions are reportedly the target of nearly half of TCRs that are spike-specific. Spike-specific TCRs gained breadth and depth after people received two AZD1222 doses. Most donors were white British, females outnumbered males, and clonal diversity was possibly underestimated.

Remarks on this clone: The antigen is unknown.

This table comes from immunoSEQ multiplex PCR, and its TCRdb copy is limited to in-frame clones, with some not included. The sample has 90,000 to 100,000 clones, around nine tenths seen once. This CDR3 is built from 13 residues. Germline CDR1 reads DFQATT; CDR2 reads SNEGSKA (reference sequence). Trimming removed 3 bases from V and 4 bases from J, with 12 bases in between. Second doses that came at about 4 or about 12 weeks were put together. This chain links TRBV20-1 with TRBJ2-5; D is possibly TRBD1 or TRBD2 (5 bases each). This sequence was found in an adult who received the AZD1222 COVID-19 vaccine. Sequencing used peripheral blood, obtained 28 days after the second AZD1222 dose. CDR3 sequence (DNA): TGCAGTGCTAGTAGGGGAGTGGTAGAGACCCAGTACTTC. Residues: CSASRGVVETQYF.